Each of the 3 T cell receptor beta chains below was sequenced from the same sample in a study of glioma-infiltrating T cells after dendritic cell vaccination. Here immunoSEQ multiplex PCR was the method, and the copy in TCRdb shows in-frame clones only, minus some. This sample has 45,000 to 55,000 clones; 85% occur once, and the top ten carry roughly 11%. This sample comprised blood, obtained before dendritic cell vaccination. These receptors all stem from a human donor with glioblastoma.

This CDR3 reads CASSAQGNTEAFF. In nucleotides, the CDR3 is TGTGCCAGCAGCGCCCAGGGGAACACTGAAGCTTTCTTT. V and J are TRBV6-5 and TRBJ1-1, with D possibly TRBD1 on 5 matching bases. There are 13 residues in the CDR3. The V gene lost 6 bases and the J gene lost 1 base, with 9 bases spanning the gap. The germline gives CDR1 MNHEY, CDR2 SVGAGI.

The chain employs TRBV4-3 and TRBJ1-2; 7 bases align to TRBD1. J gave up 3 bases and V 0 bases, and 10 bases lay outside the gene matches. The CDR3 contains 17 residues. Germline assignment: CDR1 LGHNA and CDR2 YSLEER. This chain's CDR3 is CASSQDLGTVPHYGYTF. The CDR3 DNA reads TGCGCCAGCAGCCAAGATTTAGGGACAGTCCCCCACTATGGCTACACCTTC.

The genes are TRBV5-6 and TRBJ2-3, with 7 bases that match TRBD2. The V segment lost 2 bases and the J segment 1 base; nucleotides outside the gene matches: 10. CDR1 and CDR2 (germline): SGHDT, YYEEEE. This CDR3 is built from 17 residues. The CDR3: CASSFNLGAGGTDTQYF. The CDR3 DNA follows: TGTGCCAGCAGCTTCAACCTTGGGGCGGGGGGCACAGATACGCAGTATTTT.